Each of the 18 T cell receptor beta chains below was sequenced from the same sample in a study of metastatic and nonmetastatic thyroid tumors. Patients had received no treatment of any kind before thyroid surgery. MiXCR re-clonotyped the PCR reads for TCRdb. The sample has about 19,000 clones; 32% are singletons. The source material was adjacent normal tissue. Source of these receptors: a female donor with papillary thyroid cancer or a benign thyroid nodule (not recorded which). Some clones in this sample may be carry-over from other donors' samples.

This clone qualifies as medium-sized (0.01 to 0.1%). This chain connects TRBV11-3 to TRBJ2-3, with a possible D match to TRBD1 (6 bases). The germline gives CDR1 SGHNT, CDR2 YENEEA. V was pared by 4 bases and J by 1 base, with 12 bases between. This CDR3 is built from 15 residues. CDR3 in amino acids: CASSSRDTGTDTQYF. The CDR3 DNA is TGTGCCAGCAGCTCCAGGGACACCGGCACAGATACGCAGTATTTT.

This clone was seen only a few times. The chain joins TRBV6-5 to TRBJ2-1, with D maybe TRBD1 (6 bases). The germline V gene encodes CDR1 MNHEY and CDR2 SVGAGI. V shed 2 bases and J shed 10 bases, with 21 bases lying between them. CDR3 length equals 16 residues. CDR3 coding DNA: TGTGCCAGCAGTTACCAGGGGAGCAGGCCTTCCATGGAGCAGTTCTTC. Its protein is CASSYQGSRPSMEQFF.

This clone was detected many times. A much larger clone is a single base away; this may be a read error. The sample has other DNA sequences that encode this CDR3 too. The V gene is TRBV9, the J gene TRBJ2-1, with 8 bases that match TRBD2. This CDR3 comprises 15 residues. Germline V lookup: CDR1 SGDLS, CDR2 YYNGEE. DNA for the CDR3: TGTGCCAGCAGCGAAGGAGCGGGGGACTACAATGAGCAATTCTTC. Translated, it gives CASSEGAGDYNEQFF.

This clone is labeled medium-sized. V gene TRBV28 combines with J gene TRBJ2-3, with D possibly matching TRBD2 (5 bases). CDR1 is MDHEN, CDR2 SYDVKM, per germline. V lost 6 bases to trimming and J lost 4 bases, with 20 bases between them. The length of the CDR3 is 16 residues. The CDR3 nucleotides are TGTGCCAGCAGCCCACCACTAGGTTCTATGCCAGATACGCAGTATTTT. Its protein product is CASSPPLGSMPDTQYF.

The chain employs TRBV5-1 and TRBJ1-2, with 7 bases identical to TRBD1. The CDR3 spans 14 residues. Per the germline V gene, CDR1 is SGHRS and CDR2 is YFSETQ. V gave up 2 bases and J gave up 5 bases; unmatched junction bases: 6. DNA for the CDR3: TGCGCCAGCAGCTTAAGCGGACAGGCATATGGCTACACCTTC. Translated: CASSLSGQAYGYTF.

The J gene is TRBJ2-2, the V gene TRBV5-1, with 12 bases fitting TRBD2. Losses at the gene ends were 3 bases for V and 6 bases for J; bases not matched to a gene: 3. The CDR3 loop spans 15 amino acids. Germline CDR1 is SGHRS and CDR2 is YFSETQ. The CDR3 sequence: CASSSLAGGPGELFF. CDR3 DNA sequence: TGCGCCAGCAGCTCCCTAGCGGGAGGGCCCGGGGAGCTGTTTTTT.

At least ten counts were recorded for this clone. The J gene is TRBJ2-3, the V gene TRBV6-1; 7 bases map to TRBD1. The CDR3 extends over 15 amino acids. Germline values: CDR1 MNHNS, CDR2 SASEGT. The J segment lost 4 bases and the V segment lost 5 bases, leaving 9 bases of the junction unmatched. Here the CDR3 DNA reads TGTGCCAGCAGTCCATCCTACGACAGGGCAGATACGCAGTATTTT. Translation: CASSPSYDRADTQYF.

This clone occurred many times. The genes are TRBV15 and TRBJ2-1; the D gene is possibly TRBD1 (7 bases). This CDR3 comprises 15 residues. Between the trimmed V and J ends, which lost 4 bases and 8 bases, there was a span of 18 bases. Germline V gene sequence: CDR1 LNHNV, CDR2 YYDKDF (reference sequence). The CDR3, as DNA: TGTGCCACCAGCACCCGACAGGGAGGAAAAGATGAGCAGTTCTTC. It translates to CATSTRQGGKDEQFF.

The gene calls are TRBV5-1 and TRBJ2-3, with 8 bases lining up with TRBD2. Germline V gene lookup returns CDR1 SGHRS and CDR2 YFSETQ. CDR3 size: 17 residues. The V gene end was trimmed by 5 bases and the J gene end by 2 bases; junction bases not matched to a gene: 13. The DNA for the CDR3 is TGCGCCAGCAGGACTGGGATTAGCGGGATTACCACAGATACGCAGTATTTT. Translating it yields CASRTGISGITTDTQYF.

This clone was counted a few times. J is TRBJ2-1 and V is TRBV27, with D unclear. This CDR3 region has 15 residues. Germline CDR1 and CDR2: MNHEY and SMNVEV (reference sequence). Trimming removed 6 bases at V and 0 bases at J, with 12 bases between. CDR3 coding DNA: TGTGCCAGCAGCGGATCGGAGAGCTCCTACAATGAGCAGTTCTTC. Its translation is CASSGSESSYNEQFF.

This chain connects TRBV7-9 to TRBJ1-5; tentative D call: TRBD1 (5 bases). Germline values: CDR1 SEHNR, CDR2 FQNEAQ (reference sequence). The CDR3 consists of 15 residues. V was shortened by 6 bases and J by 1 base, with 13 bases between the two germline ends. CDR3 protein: CASRKRAGSNQPQHF. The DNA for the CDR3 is TGTGCCAGCAGAAAGAGGGCAGGGAGCAATCAGCCCCAGCATTTT.

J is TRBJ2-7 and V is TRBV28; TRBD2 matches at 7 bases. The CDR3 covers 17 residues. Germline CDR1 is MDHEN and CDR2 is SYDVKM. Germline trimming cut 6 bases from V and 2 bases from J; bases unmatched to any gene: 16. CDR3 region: CASSHWARGDLTYEQYF. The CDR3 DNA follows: TGTGCCAGCAGCCATTGGGCCCGGGGGGACCTAACCTACGAGCAGTACTTC.

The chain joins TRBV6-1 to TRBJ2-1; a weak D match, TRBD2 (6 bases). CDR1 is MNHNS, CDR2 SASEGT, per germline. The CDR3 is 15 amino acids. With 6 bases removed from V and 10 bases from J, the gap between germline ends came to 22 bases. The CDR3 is CASRNGGSGRSEQFF. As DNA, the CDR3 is TGTGCCAGCAGGAATGGGGGGTCGGGAAGGTCGGAGCAGTTCTTC.

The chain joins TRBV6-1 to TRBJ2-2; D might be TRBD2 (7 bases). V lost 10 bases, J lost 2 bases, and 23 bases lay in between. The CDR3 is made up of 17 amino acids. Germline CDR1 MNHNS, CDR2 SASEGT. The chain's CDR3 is CAIRDKWGGGNTGELFF. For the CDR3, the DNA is TGTGCCATACGGGATAAGTGGGGGGGCGGCAACACCGGGGAGCTGTTTTTT.

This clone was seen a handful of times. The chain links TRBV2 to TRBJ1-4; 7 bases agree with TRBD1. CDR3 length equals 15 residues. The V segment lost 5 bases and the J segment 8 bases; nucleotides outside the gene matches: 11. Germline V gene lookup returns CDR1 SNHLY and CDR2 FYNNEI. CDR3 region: CASSNPDREAEKLFF. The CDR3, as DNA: TGTGCCAGCAGTAACCCCGACAGGGAGGCGGAAAAACTGTTTTTT.

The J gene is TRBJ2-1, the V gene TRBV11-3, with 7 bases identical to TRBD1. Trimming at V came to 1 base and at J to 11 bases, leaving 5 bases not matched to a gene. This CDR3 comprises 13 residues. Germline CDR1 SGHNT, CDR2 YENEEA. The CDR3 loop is CASSLGMGQKQFF. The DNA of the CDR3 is TGTGCCAGCAGCTTAGGGATGGGACAGAAGCAGTTCTTC. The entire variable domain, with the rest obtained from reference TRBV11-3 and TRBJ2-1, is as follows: EAGVVQSPRYKIIEKKQPVAFWCNPISGHNTLYWYLQNLGQGPELLIRYENEEAVDDSQLPKDRFSAERLKGVDSTLKIQPAELGDSAVYLCASSLGMGQKQFFGPGTRLTVL.

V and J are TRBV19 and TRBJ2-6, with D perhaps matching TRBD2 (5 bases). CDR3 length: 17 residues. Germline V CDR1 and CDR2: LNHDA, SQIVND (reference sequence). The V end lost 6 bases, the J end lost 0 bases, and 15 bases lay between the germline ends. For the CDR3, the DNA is TGTGCCAGTAGCCGAGGGATCCTAACCTCTGGGGCCAACGTCCTGACTTTC. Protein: CASSRGILTSGANVLTF.

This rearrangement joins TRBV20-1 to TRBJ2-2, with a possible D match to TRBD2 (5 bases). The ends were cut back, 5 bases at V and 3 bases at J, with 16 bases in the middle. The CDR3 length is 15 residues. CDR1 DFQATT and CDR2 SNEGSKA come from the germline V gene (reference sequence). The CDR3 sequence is CSAGRKRSYTGELFF. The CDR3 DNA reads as TGCAGTGCTGGGCGGAAGCGGAGTTACACCGGGGAGCTGTTTTTT.